Sequencing of this T cell receptor beta chain was carried out in a study of T cells after yellow fever vaccination. Study-level points and caveats: Post-booster reappearance was seen for most primary-vaccination clones (nearly 97% CD4, about 88% CD8).

UMIs and a universal primer site were added when TCR cDNA was made by 5'RACE template switching. From the 5' RACE reads, TCRdb called clonotypes with MiXCR, one entry per CDR3 protein. This table has roughly 28,000 distinct CDR3 sequences, approximately 4.2% appearing once. Per the germline V gene, CDR1 is LGHDT and CDR2 is YNNKEL (reference sequence). The CDR3 runs 13 residues. V shed 7 bases and J 3 bases; nucleotides not matched to a gene: 3. This clonotype was recorded at least ten times. The source is a man between 18 and 35 years old who received the YFV17D yellow fever vaccine. Sequenced material: PBMCs, either bulk or a sorted T-cell subset (CD4+, CD8+, memory, or dextramer-sorted; not recorded which), taken on the day of the yellow fever booster vaccination. The chain couples TRBV3-1 to TRBJ2-3, with 8 positions matching TRBD1. The CDR3 protein is CASTNRGTDTQYF. For the CDR3, the DNA is TGTGCCAGCACCAACAGGGGGACAGATACGCAGTATTTT.